The present T cell receptor (beta chain) was sequenced within a study of CD8 T cells in ankylosing spondylitis. With 3 bases clipped from V and 1 base from J, the junction kept 5 bases outside the gene matches. The CDR3 runs to 14 residues. Germline-derived CDR1 and CDR2 are SQVTM and ANQGSEA. This clonotype has more than one count but fewer than ten. MiXCR, run by TCRdb on the 5' RACE reads, gives a single entry per CDR3 protein. This sample has under 300,000 distinct CDR3 sequences, with 18% found just once. This clonotype was sampled from a male donor with ankylosing spondylitis or in good health (not recorded which). The rearrangement uses TRBV29-1 and TRBJ1-1; 7 bases are shared with TRBD1. The source material was blood, either unsorted or a sorted T cell fraction (not recorded which). The CDR3 sequence is CSVERGQWNTEAFF. The CDR3 nucleotides are TGCAGCGTTGAGAGGGGGCAGTGGAACACTGAAGCTTTCTTT.